This T cell receptor beta chain was identified during a study of blood T cells in healthy people across ages. V was trimmed by 0 bases and J by 0 bases, leaving 14 bases between them. Germline V gene sequence: CDR1 SGDLS, CDR2 YYNGEE. The CDR3 runs to 17 residues. Sample-barcoded 5' priming and a J-beta primer mix drove a second PCR of about 6 to 12 cycles. A single record per CDR3 protein comes from TCRdb applying MiXCR to the 5' RACE reads. The repertoire includes about 770,000 distinct CDR3 sequences, under 45% of them detected once, and 15% to 25% sits in the top ten. The rearrangement uses TRBV9 and TRBJ2-3; possibly TRBD2 for D (7 bases). The sample taken for sequencing was blood. The clonotype originates from a man aged 55 to 70 in good health. This CDR3 reads CASSVGGGGPSTDTQYF. The CDR3 DNA follows: TGTGCCAGCAGCGTAGGGGGAGGGGGGCCGAGCACAGATACGCAGTATTTT.